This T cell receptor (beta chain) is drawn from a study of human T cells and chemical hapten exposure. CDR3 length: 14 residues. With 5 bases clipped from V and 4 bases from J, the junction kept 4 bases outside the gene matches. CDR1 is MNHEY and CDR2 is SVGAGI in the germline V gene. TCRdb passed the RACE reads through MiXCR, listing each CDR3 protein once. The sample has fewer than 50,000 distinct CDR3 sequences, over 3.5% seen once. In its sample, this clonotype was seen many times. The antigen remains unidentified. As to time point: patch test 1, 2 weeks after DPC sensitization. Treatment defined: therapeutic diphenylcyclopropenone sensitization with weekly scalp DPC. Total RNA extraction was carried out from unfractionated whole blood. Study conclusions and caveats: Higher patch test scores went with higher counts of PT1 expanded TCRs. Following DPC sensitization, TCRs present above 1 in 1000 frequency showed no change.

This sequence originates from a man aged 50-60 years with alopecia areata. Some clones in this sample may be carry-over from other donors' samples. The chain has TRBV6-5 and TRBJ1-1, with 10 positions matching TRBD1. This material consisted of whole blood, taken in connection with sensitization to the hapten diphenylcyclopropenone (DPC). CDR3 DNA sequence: TGTGCCAGCAGTGCCGGACAGGGGGTCACTGAAGCTTTCTTT. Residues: CASSAGQGVTEAFF.